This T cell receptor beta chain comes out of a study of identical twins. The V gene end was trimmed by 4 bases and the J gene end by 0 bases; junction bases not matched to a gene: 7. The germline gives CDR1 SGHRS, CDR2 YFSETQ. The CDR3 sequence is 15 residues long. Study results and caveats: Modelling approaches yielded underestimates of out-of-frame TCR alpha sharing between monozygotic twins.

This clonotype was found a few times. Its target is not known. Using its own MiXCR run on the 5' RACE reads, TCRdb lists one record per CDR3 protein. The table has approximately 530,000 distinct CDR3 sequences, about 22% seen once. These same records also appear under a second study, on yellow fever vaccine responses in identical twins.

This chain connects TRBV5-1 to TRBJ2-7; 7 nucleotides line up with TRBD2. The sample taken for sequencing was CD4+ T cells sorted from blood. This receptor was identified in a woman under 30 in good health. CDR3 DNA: TGCGCCAGCAGCCCGAGCCAGCGGGGCTCCTACGAGCAGTACTTC. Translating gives CASSPSQRGSYEQYF.